This T cell receptor beta chain was recorded in a study of T cells in Graves' hyperthyroidism and ophthalmopathy. Study observations and caveats: Peripheral blood also featured most of the thyroid clonotypes expanded above 0.001.

Points on this clonotype: Antigen unknown.

Any patient presenting with uncontrolled infection, other autoimmune disease, pregnancy or lactation was left out. Using RNA transcripts as the source, TCR beta CDR3 regions were amplified. When the TCR CDR3 underwent first-round RT-PCR, the HTBI primer set was used. TCRdb re-called the multiplex PCR reads with MiXCR, one entry per CDR3 protein. This table holds about 740,000 distinct CDR3 sequences, roughly 15% found once. Germline lookup yields CDR1 KGHDR and CDR2 SFDVKD. The CDR3 length is 17 residues. V was pared by 4 bases and J by 4 bases, with 7 bases of the junction left unmatched. The sequence came from a woman aged 18-29 years with Graves' hyperthyroidism. V is TRBV24-1 and J is TRBJ2-3; 13 bases align to TRBD2. The sample consisted of blood. CDR3 amino acids: CATSDRTSGSVADTQYF. The CDR3 DNA reads as TGTGCCACCAGTGACAGGACTAGCGGGAGTGTCGCAGATACGCAGTATTTT.